These T cell receptor beta chains were read from a single sample in a study of T cell responses to AZD1222 COVID-19 vaccine. Clones were sequenced by immunoSEQ multiplex PCR, and TCRdb holds only the in-frame ones, with some missing. The table lists 120,000 or so clones, 84% of them singletons. The specimen comprised peripheral blood, sampled 28 days after the second AZD1222 dose. Source of these receptors: an adult who received the AZD1222 COVID-19 vaccine. Each CDR3 is given with its conserved first and last residue. D genes are given only for firm matches. Size values are once, few and many counts, or a class for expanded clones, and some rows have none.

cdr3_aa: CASSLVSQPQHF
cdr3_nt: TGTGCCAGCAGTCTAGTAAGTCAGCCCCAGCATTTT
v_call: TRBV28
j_call: TRBJ1-5
d_call: -
cdr3_length: 12
clone_size: -

cdr3_aa: CASSEQGPANYGYTF
cdr3_nt: TGTGCCAGCAGTGAACAGGGGCCCGCTAACTATGGCTACACCTTC
v_call: TRBV2
j_call: TRBJ1-2
d_call: -
cdr3_length: 15
clone_size: -

cdr3_aa: CASSLSTRGPGNTIYF
cdr3_nt: TGTGCCAGCAGTTTATCCACCAGGGGGCCTGGAAACACCATATATTTT
v_call: TRBV28
j_call: TRBJ1-3
d_call: TRBD1
cdr3_length: 16
clone_size: -

cdr3_aa: CASSLSGDYSNQPQHF
cdr3_nt: TGTGCCAGCAGCCTATCGGGGGATTATAGCAATCAGCCCCAGCATTTT
v_call: TRBV9
j_call: TRBJ1-5
d_call: -
cdr3_length: 16
clone_size: -

cdr3_aa: CASSPLRYEQFF
cdr3_nt: TGTGCCAGCAGCCCGTTACGCTATGAGCAGTTCTTC
v_call: TRBV7-2
j_call: TRBJ2-1
d_call: -
cdr3_length: 12
clone_size: -

cdr3_aa: CASKDGTGAFDTEAFF
cdr3_nt: TGCGCCAGCAAAGACGGGACAGGCGCCTTTGACACTGAAGCTTTCTTT
v_call: TRBV5-1
j_call: TRBJ1-1
d_call: TRBD1
cdr3_length: 16
clone_size: few

cdr3_aa: CASSSPGPNYNEQFF
cdr3_nt: TGTGCCAGCAGCAGCCCGGGCCCTAACTACAATGAGCAGTTCTTC
v_call: TRBV9
j_call: TRBJ2-1
d_call: -
cdr3_length: 15
clone_size: -

cdr3_aa: CASSFFPWDRSYGYTF
cdr3_nt: TGTGCCAGCAGTTTTTTCCCCTGGGACAGATCCTATGGCTACACCTTC
v_call: TRBV27
j_call: TRBJ1-2
d_call: TRBD1
cdr3_length: 16
clone_size: -

cdr3_aa: CASSQDNPGNYGYTF
cdr3_nt: TGCGCCAGCAGCCAAGATAATCCAGGGAATTATGGCTACACCTTC
v_call: TRBV4-3
j_call: TRBJ1-2
d_call: -
cdr3_length: 15
clone_size: -

cdr3_aa: CASSLGPSGNTIYF
cdr3_nt: TGTGCCAGCAGCTTGGGACCCTCTGGAAACACCATATATTTT
v_call: TRBV5-6
j_call: TRBJ1-3
d_call: -
cdr3_length: 14
clone_size: -

cdr3_aa: CASSGLGSSGSNQPQHF
cdr3_nt: TGTGCCAGCTCAGGGTTGGGTAGTTCCGGTAGCAATCAGCCCCAGCATTTT
v_call: TRBV18
j_call: TRBJ1-5
d_call: -
cdr3_length: 17
clone_size: -

cdr3_aa: CAWSPSATNEKLFF
cdr3_nt: TGTGCCTGGAGCCCGAGTGCAACTAATGAAAAACTGTTTTTT
v_call: TRBV30
j_call: TRBJ1-4
d_call: -
cdr3_length: 14
clone_size: -

cdr3_aa: CATVGAEKNIQYF
cdr3_nt: TGTGCCACCGTTGGTGCGGAGAAAAACATTCAGTACTTC
v_call: TRBV2
j_call: TRBJ2-4
d_call: -
cdr3_length: 13
clone_size: -

cdr3_aa: CASSQRAGRVDEQYF
cdr3_nt: TGTGCCAGCAGCCAACGGGCAGGCAGGGTCGACGAGCAGTACTTC
v_call: TRBV4-2
j_call: TRBJ2-7
d_call: -
cdr3_length: 15
clone_size: -

cdr3_aa: CASSKKLGPHTDYGYTF
cdr3_nt: TGTGCCAGCAGCAAGAAATTAGGCCCTCATACGGACTATGGCTACACCTTC
v_call: TRBV21-1
j_call: TRBJ1-2
d_call: -
cdr3_length: 17
clone_size: -

cdr3_aa: CASSIYRQLFSLANTGELFF
cdr3_nt: TGTGCCAGTAGTATCTACAGGCAACTATTCTCACTCGCGAACACCGGGGAGCTGTTTTTT
v_call: TRBV19
j_call: TRBJ2-2
d_call: -
cdr3_length: 20
clone_size: -

cdr3_aa: CASSSDRGVVSEQYF
cdr3_nt: TGCGCCAGCAGCTCTGACAGGGGTGTAGTCTCCGAGCAGTACTTC
v_call: TRBV5-1
j_call: TRBJ2-7
d_call: TRBD1
cdr3_length: 15
clone_size: -

cdr3_aa: CASSPTGGELAFF
cdr3_nt: TGTGCCAGCTCACCAACCGGGGGAGAGTTGGCTTTCTTT
v_call: TRBV18
j_call: TRBJ1-1
d_call: -
cdr3_length: 13
clone_size: -

cdr3_aa: CASSLARGGGADTQYF
cdr3_nt: TGTGCTAGCAGCTTGGCCCGAGGCGGGGGCGCAGATACGCAGTATTTT
v_call: TRBV7-7
j_call: TRBJ2-3
d_call: -
cdr3_length: 16
clone_size: few

cdr3_aa: CASSSSGPQPQHF
cdr3_nt: TGTGCCAGCAGCTCATCCGGGCCTCAGCCCCAGCATTTT
v_call: TRBV7-8
j_call: TRBJ1-5
d_call: -
cdr3_length: 13
clone_size: few

cdr3_aa: CASSVGGNYGYTF
cdr3_nt: TGTGCCAGCAGCGTAGGAGGGAACTATGGCTACACCTTC
v_call: TRBV9
j_call: TRBJ1-2
d_call: -
cdr3_length: 13
clone_size: -

cdr3_aa: CASSTPGTVYNQPQHF
cdr3_nt: TGTGCCAGTAGTACACCCGGGACAGTGTATAATCAGCCCCAGCATTTT
v_call: TRBV19
j_call: TRBJ1-5
d_call: TRBD1
cdr3_length: 16
clone_size: -

cdr3_aa: CASSGQGAGEQFF
cdr3_nt: TGTGCCAGCAGTGGACAGGGGGCAGGTGAGCAGTTCTTC
v_call: TRBV2
j_call: TRBJ2-1
d_call: TRBD1
cdr3_length: 13
clone_size: once

cdr3_aa: CASSPNTRPTDTQYF
cdr3_nt: TGCGCCAGCAGCCCGAACACTAGGCCTACAGATACGCAGTATTTT
v_call: TRBV4-3
j_call: TRBJ2-3
d_call: -
cdr3_length: 15
clone_size: few

cdr3_aa: CASRSGANVLTF
cdr3_nt: TGTGCCAGCCGGTCTGGGGCCAACGTCCTGACTTTC
v_call: TRBV27
j_call: TRBJ2-6
d_call: -
cdr3_length: 12
clone_size: -

cdr3_aa: CASTPEGTGNTIYF
cdr3_nt: TGTGCCAGCACGCCTGAGGGTACGGGAAACACCATATATTTT
v_call: TRBV9
j_call: TRBJ1-3
d_call: -
cdr3_length: 14
clone_size: -

cdr3_aa: CASSGRAGAADSPLHF
cdr3_nt: TGTGCCAGCAGCGGGCGGGCGGGGGCAGCGGATTCACCCCTCCACTTT
v_call: TRBV11-2
j_call: TRBJ1-6
d_call: -
cdr3_length: 16
clone_size: -

cdr3_aa: CSVEVGPESYGYTF
cdr3_nt: TGCAGCGTTGAAGTCGGACCGGAGAGCTATGGCTACACCTTC
v_call: TRBV29-1
j_call: TRBJ1-2
d_call: -
cdr3_length: 14
clone_size: -